One T cell receptor (beta chain) is described in this entry. This CDR3 is 15 amino acids long. CDR1 is KGHSH, CDR2 LQKENI, per germline. With 3 bases removed from V and 6 bases from J, the gap between germline ends came to 14 bases. Libraries were prepared by immunoSEQ multiplex PCR; TCRdb keeps only in-frame clonotypes and omits some of them. The top ten clones hold approximately 2.6% of a sample with approximately 43,000 clones, over 80% of them seen once. The data were taken from a study of OX40 agonist ivuxolimab in advanced cancers. Overall study context: With a range of roughly 20 to 79, age averaged approximately 60 years, and 75% to 90% were male.

The genes are TRBV18 and TRBJ2-2; D is undetermined. This receptor was identified in an adult with an advanced solid tumor such as melanoma, head and neck, liver or kidney cancer. The starting material was CD4+ or CD8+ T cells sorted from blood, obtained in a trial of the OX40 agonist ivuxolimab. The CDR3 region is CASSPLSAAAGELFF. The CDR3 DNA reads TGTGCCAGCTCACCCCTGTCCGCCGCCGCCGGGGAGCTGTTTTTT.